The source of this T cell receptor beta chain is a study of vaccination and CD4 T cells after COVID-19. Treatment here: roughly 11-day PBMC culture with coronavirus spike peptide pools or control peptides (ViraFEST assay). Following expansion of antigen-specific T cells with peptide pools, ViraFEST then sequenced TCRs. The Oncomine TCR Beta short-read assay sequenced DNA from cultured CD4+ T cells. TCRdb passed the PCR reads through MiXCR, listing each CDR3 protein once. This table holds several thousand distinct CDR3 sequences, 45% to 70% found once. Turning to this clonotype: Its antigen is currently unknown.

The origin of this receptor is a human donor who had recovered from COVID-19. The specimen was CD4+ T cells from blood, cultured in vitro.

The CDR3 region has the DNA TGTGCCAGCAGTACCCGCGGGCCTACCAACTATGGCTACACCTTC. This codes for CASSTRGPTNYGYTF. The rearrangement uses TRBV6-1 and TRBJ1-2; D not certain. Per the germline V gene, CDR1 is MNHNS and CDR2 is SASEGT. The CDR3 consists of 15 residues. Trimming removed 5 bases at V and 2 bases at J, with 15 bases between.